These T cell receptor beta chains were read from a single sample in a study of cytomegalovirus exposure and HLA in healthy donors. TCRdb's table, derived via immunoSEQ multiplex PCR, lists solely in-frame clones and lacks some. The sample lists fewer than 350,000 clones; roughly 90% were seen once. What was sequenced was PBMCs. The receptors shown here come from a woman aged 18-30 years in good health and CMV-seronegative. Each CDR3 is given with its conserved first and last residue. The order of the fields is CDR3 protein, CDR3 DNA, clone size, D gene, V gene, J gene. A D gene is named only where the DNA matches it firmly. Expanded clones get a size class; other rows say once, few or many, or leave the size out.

CASSIDAPRLLAGSSYNEQFF	TGTGCCAGTAGTATAGATGCCCCCCGACTCCTAGCGGGATCCTCCTACAATGAGCAGTTCTTC	.	TRBD2	TRBV19	TRBJ2-1
CASSGGALHSNTEAFF	TGTGCCAGCAGTGGTGGTGCCCTCCACTCGAACACTGAAGCTTTCTTT	.	.	TRBV25-1	TRBJ1-1
CASSLFLGSNQPQHF	TGTGCCAGCAGCTTATTTCTGGGCAGCAATCAGCCCCAGCATTTT	.	.	TRBV7-2	TRBJ1-5
CASSPRDRETQYF	TGTGCCAGCAGCCCAAGGGACAGAGAGACCCAGTACTTC	.	TRBD1	TRBV11-2	TRBJ2-5
CASSGGLAYEQYF	TGTGCCAGCAGTGGCGGACTAGCGTACGAGCAGTACTTC	.	TRBD2	TRBV6-5	TRBJ2-7
CASSPQGQSYNEQFF	TGTGCCAGCAGCCCCCAGGGACAGAGCTACAATGAGCAGTTCTTC	.	TRBD1	TRBV11-2	TRBJ2-1
CASSNVQWNTEAFF	TGTGCCAGCAGCAACGTACAGTGGAACACTGAAGCTTTCTTT	.	.	TRBV21-1	TRBJ1-1
CASYEGQTHVGTQYF	TGTGCCAGCTATGAGGGACAGACACATGTAGGGACCCAGTACTTC	.	TRBD1	TRBV6-1	TRBJ2-5
CASSKSWGGETQYF	TGTGCCAGCAGCAAGTCTTGGGGGGGAGAGACCCAGTACTTC	.	TRBD2	TRBV6-5	TRBJ2-5
CASSPRTGGNYGYTF	TGTGCCAGCAGCCCCAGGACAGGGGGCAACTATGGCTACACCTTC	.	TRBD1	TRBV11-2	TRBJ1-2
CASSTVRGPEAFF	TGTGCCAGCTCCACCGTCAGGGGCCCTGAAGCTTTCTTT	.	.	TRBV18	TRBJ1-1
CASSVRTGGMALHF	TGTGCCAGCAGTGTCCGGACAGGGGGGATGGCCCTCCACTTT	few	TRBD1	TRBV25-1	TRBJ1-6
CASSLQSSNEKLFF	TGTGCCAGCAGTTTACAGTCGTCCAATGAAAAACTGTTTTTT	.	.	TRBV6-5	TRBJ1-4
CASSQHGQGADEQFF	TGCGCCAGCAGCCAACACGGACAGGGGGCCGATGAGCAGTTCTTC	.	TRBD1	TRBV4-1	TRBJ2-1
CASGLKDRSSYEQYF	TGTGCCAGCGGTCTTAAGGACAGGAGCTCCTACGAGCAGTACTTC	.	TRBD1	TRBV7-9	TRBJ2-7
CASSPAFRADYYNEQFF	TGTGCCAGCAGCCCCGCCTTCCGCGCGGATTACTACAATGAGCAGTTCTTC	.	.	TRBV27	TRBJ2-1
CASDKYGSTYEQYF	TGTGCCAGCGATAAGTACGGGAGTACCTACGAGCAGTACTTC	.	.	TRBV5-6	TRBJ2-7
CASSSPGPSSYNEQFF	TGTGCCAGCAGTTCCCCAGGGCCCAGCTCCTACAATGAGCAGTTCTTC	.	.	TRBV28	TRBJ2-1
CASRATSGLQETQYF	TGTGCCAGCAGGGCGACTAGCGGGCTTCAAGAGACCCAGTACTTC	.	TRBD2	TRBV2	TRBJ2-5
CASRRQKKTEAFF	TGTGCCAGCAGGCGACAGAAGAAAACTGAAGCTTTCTTT	.	.	TRBV2	TRBJ1-1
CASSLTGQGRGAFF	TGTGCCAGCAGCTTGACGGGGCAGGGGAGGGGAGCTTTCTTT	.	.	TRBV5-4	TRBJ1-1
CASSSGNNEQFF	TGTGCCAGCAGCTCGGGTAACAATGAGCAGTTCTTC	.	.	TRBV11-3	TRBJ2-1
CASSTTSVTQYF	TGTGCCAGCAGCACGACTAGCGTAACCCAGTACTTC	.	TRBD2	TRBV5-4	TRBJ2-5
CASSPRDRELYGYTF	TGTGCCAGCAGCCCCCGCGACAGGGAACTCTATGGCTACACCTTC	once	TRBD1	TRBV4-2	TRBJ1-2
CASSLVLAGVNEQFF	TGCGCCAGCAGCTTGGTACTAGCGGGAGTCAATGAGCAGTTCTTC	.	TRBD2	TRBV5-1	TRBJ2-1
CASSPLEGEYNEQFF	TGTGCCAGCAGCCCACTAGAGGGGGAGTACAATGAGCAGTTCTTC	many	.	TRBV6-6	TRBJ2-1
CASSLRGYNEQFF	TGTGCCAGCAGTTTACGCGGTTACAATGAGCAGTTCTTC	.	.	TRBV27	TRBJ2-1
CASSFQGSGGYTF	TGTGCCAGCAGCTTTCAGGGATCTGGTGGCTACACCTTC	.	.	TRBV5-6	TRBJ1-2
CATSRDPRGNQPQHF	TGTGCCACCAGCAGAGATCCGCGGGGCAATCAGCCCCAGCATTTT	.	.	TRBV15	TRBJ1-5
CASSEWDRVVSTEAFF	TGTGCCAGCAGTGAATGGGACAGGGTCGTATCCACTGAAGCTTTCTTT	.	TRBD1	TRBV2	TRBJ1-1
CASSSRGLAGGTIYEQYF	TGTGCCAGCAGCTCGAGAGGACTAGCGGGAGGGACGATCTACGAGCAGTACTTC	.	TRBD2	TRBV7-8	TRBJ2-7
CASSPTGTSGFYNEQFF	TGTGCCAGCAGCCCAACGGGGACTAGCGGCTTCTACAATGAGCAGTTCTTC	.	TRBD2	TRBV6-8	TRBJ2-1
CASAPRGGRYEQYF	TGTGCCAGCGCTCCCCGGGGGGGCCGCTACGAGCAGTACTTC	.	TRBD2	TRBV6-5	TRBJ2-7
CASSPEQVGYTF	TGTGCCAGCTCACCCGAACAGGTTGGCTACACCTTC	.	.	TRBV18	TRBJ1-2
CASSQFGEQFF	TGTGCCAGCAGCCAGTTCGGGGAGCAGTTCTTC	few	.	TRBV7-3	TRBJ2-1
CASSLGGKHF	TGTGCCAGCAGCTTGGGAGGAAAACACTTC	few	.	TRBV5-8	TRBJ1-2
CASSESGDSRSYNEQFF	TGTGCCAGCAGTGAATCCGGGGACTCCCGCTCCTACAATGAGCAGTTCTTC	.	.	TRBV25-1	TRBJ2-1
CATSRDLGDSGEQYF	TGTGCCACCAGCAGAGATCTAGGGGACAGTGGCGAGCAGTACTTC	few	TRBD1	TRBV15	TRBJ2-7
CASSANTGSRAEAFF	TGTGCCAGTAGTGCTAATACAGGGTCTCGGGCTGAAGCTTTCTTT	.	.	TRBV19	TRBJ1-1
CASSPQGGGNGYTF	TGTGCCAGCAGCCCTCAGGGAGGGGGAAATGGCTACACCTTC	.	.	TRBV7-2	TRBJ1-2
CATSISGRDTDTQYF	TGTGCCACTTCGATCAGCGGGAGGGACACAGATACGCAGTATTTT	.	TRBD2	TRBV28	TRBJ2-3
CASSDVQGANTGELFF	TGTGCCAGCAGTGATGTTCAGGGCGCGAACACCGGGGAGCTGTTTTTT	.	.	TRBV2	TRBJ2-2
CASSTGIEQYF	TGTGCCAGCAGTACAGGGATCGAGCAGTACTTC	.	.	TRBV6-6	TRBJ2-7
CASKREGPTDTQYF	TGCGCCAGCAAGCGGGAGGGGCCCACAGATACGCAGTATTTT	once	TRBD2	TRBV5-1	TRBJ2-3
CTSSHSEAQYF	TGCACCAGCAGCCACAGCGAGGCCCAGTACTTC	once	.	TRBV1	TRBJ2-5
CASTAGTGIVGNQPQHF	TGTGCCAGTACCGCCGGGACAGGGATAGTCGGCAATCAGCCCCAGCATTTT	.	TRBD1	TRBV19	TRBJ1-5
CASSLLAGDHYEQYF	TGTGCCAGCAGCTTACTAGCGGGAGATCACTACGAGCAGTACTTC	.	TRBD2	TRBV7-3	TRBJ2-7
CASRNLAHGYTF	TGTGCCAGCAGAAATTTAGCCCATGGCTACACCTTC	.	.	TRBV2	TRBJ1-2
CASSYLSNTEAFF	TGTGCCAGCAGTTACCTGTCGAACACTGAAGCTTTCTTT	.	.	TRBV6-6	TRBJ1-1
CASIRSNTEAFF	TGTGCCAGCATTAGAAGTAACACTGAAGCTTTCTTT	.	.	TRBV5-6	TRBJ1-1
CASPPSGQGKGEQYF	TGTGCCAGCCCCCCTTCAGGGCAGGGGAAGGGCGAGCAGTACTTC	once	.	TRBV28	TRBJ2-7
CASSELGSYEQYF	TGTGCCAGCAGTGAATTGGGCAGCTACGAGCAGTACTTC	once	.	TRBV25-1	TRBJ2-7
CASSSYGYTF	TGTGCCAGCAGCTCGTATGGCTACACCTTC	.	.	TRBV9	TRBJ1-2
CASSLWASPSSYEQYF	TGTGCCAGCAGTTTATGGGCTAGCCCCAGCTCCTACGAGCAGTACTTC	.	.	TRBV27	TRBJ2-7
CASSLRSDSTDTQYF	TGCGCCAGCAGCTTGAGGAGCGACAGCACAGATACGCAGTATTTT	.	.	TRBV5-1	TRBJ2-3